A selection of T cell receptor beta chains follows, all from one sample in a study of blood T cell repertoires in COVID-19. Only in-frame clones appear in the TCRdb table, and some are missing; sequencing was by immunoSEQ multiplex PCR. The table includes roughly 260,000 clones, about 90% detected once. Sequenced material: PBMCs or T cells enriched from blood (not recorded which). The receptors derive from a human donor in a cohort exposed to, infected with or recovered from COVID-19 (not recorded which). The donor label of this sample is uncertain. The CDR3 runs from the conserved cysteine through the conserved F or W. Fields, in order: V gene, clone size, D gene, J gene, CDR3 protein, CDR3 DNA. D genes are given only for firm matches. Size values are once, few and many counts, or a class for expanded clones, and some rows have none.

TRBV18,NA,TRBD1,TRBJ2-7,CASSPRTGDGEQYF,TGTGCCAGCTCACCCCGGACAGGGGACGGCGAGCAGTACTTC
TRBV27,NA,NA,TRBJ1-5,CASSLFKPQHF,TGTGCCAGCAGTTTATTTAAGCCCCAGCATTTT
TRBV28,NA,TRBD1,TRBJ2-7,CASSPLETGVYEQYF,TGTGCCAGCAGTCCTCTAGAGACAGGGGTCTACGAGCAGTACTTC
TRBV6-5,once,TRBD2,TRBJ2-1,CASSYRGGNEQFF,TGTGCCAGCAGTTACCGGGGGGGGAATGAGCAGTTCTTC
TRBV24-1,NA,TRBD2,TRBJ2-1,CATSLSGGAGDNEQFF,TGTGCCACCAGTTTGAGCGGGGGGGCCGGGGACAATGAGCAGTTCTTC
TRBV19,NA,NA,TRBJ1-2,CASSYRVSDGYTF,TGTGCCAGTAGTTACAGGGTATCGGATGGCTACACCTTC
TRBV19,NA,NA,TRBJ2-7,CASRGAAGSYEQYF,TGTGCCAGTAGGGGGGCAGCCGGCTCCTACGAGCAGTACTTC
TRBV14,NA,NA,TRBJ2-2,CASSQGGYTGELFF,TGTGCCAGCAGCCAAGGAGGGTACACCGGGGAGCTGTTTTTT
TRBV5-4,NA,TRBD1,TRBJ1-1,CASSLDRGPSEAFF,TGTGCCAGCAGCTTGGACAGGGGGCCTTCTGAAGCTTTCTTT
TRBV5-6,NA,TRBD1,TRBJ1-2,CASSVPRGRKDYGYTF,TGTGCCAGCAGCGTCCCCAGGGGGCGCAAGGACTATGGCTACACCTTC
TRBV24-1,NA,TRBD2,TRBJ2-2,CATSLAGVDTGELFF,TGTGCCACCAGCCTAGCGGGCGTTGACACCGGGGAGCTGTTTTTT
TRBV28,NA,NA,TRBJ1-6,CASSLSRTVPNSPLHF,TGTGCCAGCAGTTTATCAAGGACAGTCCCAAATTCACCCCTCCACTTT
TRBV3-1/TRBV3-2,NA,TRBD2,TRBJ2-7,CASSQGTSLFHEQYF,TGTGCCAGCAGCCAAGGGACTAGCCTATTCCACGAGCAGTACTTC
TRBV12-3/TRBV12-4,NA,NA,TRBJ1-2,CASSLGPRQYTF,TGTGCCAGCAGTTTAGGGCCGAGGCAATACACCTTC
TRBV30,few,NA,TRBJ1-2,CAWSVMSGGYGYTF,TGTGCCTGGAGTGTAATGAGCGGGGGCTATGGCTACACCTTC
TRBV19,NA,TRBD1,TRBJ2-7,CASSVPGQNYEQYF,TGTGCCAGTAGTGTTCCGGGACAGAACTACGAGCAGTACTTC
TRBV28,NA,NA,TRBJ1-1,CASRPVTENTEAFF,TGTGCCAGCAGGCCAGTTACAGAGAACACTGAAGCTTTCTTT
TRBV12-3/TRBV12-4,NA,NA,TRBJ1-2,CASSVVGAGYTF,TGTGCCAGCAGTGTTGTGGGGGCCGGCTACACCTTC
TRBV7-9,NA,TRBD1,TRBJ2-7,CASSHQGDPYEQYF,TGTGCCAGCAGCCATCAGGGGGACCCCTACGAGCAGTACTTC
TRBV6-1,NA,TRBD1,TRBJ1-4,CASSEIFRGRDEKLFF,TGTGCCAGCAGTGAAATTTTCAGGGGGCGCGATGAAAAACTGTTTTTT
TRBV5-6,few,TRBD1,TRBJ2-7,CASSLVGQLLRQYF,TGTGCCAGCAGCTTGGTGGGACAGCTCCTCCGGCAGTACTTC
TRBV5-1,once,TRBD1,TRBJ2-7,CASSSGQASDEQYF,TGCGCCAGCAGCTCTGGACAGGCCTCTGACGAGCAGTACTTC
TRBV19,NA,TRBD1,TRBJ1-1,CASSYRGLTEAFF,TGTGCCAGTAGCTACAGGGGACTGACTGAAGCTTTCTTT
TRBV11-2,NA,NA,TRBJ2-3,CASRAGRGRSTDTQYF,TGTGCCAGCAGGGCGGGACGGGGGAGGAGCACAGATACGCAGTATTTT
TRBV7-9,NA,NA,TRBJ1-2,CASSLKDGHDGYTF,TGTGCCAGCAGCTTAAAAGATGGACACGATGGCTACACCTTC
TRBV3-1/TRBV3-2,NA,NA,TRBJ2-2,CASSQEGWTRLRTGELFF,TGTGCCAGCAGCCAAGAGGGGTGGACACGGCTTAGAACCGGGGAGCTGTTTTTT
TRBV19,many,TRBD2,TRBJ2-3,CASRRLAGGPDTQYF,TGTGCCAGTAGGAGACTAGCGGGGGGGCCAGATACGCAGTATTTT